This TCR beta chain was captured in a study of blood T cell repertoires in COVID-19. For the study at large: COVID-19 samples collected from the United States, Italy and Spain covered acute and convalescent phases.

Original processing notes: Amplification from reference gene primers served as the basis for estimated nucleated cell counts. The protocol was immunoSEQ multiplex PCR, while the TCRdb copy is restricted to in-frame clones and leaves out a portion. The V and J calls and clone size are taken from that table; D and trimming were inferred from the DNA. Here the sample spans tens of thousands of clones, about four fifths being singletons. Germline CDR1 SGHVS, CDR2 FQNEAQ. With 6 bases removed from V and 4 bases from J, the gap between germline ends came to 13 bases. This CDR3 contains 15 residues. Material for sequencing was peripheral blood. The chain combines TRBV7-8 with TRBJ2-6; TRBD2 is a possible D gene (5 bases). The sequence derives from a woman aged 80 or over with acute or convalescent COVID-19. CDR3 protein: CASRLRESGANVLTF. For the CDR3, the DNA is TGTGCCAGCAGACTAAGGGAGTCCGGGGCCAACGTCCTGACTTTC. Drawing the rest from reference TRBV7-8 and TRBJ2-6, the complete variable domain is GAGVSQSPRYKVAKRGQDVALRCDPISGHVSLFWYQQALGQGPEFLTYFQNEAQLDKSGLPSDRFFAERPEGSVSTLKIQRTQQEDSAVYLCASRLRESGANVLTFGAGSRLTVL.